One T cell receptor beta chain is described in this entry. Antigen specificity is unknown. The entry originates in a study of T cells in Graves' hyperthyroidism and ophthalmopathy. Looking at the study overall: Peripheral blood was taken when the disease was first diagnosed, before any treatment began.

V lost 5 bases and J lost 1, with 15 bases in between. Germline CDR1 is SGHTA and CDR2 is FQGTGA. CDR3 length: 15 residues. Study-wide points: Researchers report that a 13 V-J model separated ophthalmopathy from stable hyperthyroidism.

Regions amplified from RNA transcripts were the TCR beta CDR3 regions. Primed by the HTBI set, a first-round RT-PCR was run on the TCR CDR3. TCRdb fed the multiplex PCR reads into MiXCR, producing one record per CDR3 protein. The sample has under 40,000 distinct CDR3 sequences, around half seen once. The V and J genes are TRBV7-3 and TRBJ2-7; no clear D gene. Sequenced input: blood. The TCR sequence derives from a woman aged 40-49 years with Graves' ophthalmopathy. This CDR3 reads CASSLQTARSYEQYF. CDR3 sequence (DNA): TGTGCCAGCAGCCTGCAAACTGCTCGGTCCTACGAGCAGTACTTC.